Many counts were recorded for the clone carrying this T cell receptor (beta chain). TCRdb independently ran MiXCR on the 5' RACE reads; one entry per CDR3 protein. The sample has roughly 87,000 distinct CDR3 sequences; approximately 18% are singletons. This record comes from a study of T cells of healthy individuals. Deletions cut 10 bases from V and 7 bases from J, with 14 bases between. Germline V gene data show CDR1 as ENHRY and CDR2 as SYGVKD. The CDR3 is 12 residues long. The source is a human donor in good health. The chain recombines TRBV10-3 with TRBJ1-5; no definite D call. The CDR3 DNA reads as TGTGCCACCGGACTTGAAGGCCAGCCCCAGCATTTT. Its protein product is CATGLEGQPQHF.